Listed below are T cell receptor beta chains from one sample, sequenced in a study of CXCR3-negative and CXCR3-positive naive CD8 T cells. No DNA is given; TCRdb re-called the 5' RACE reads and lists each CDR3 protein once. The sample features nearly 90,000 distinct CDR3 sequences, with approximately 0.82% in its top ten. Input material: naive CXCR3+ CD8+ T cells from blood. These receptors all stem from a human donor in good health. Some clones in this sample may be carry-over from other donors' samples. The CDR3 runs from the conserved cysteine through the conserved F or W.

v_gene	j_gene	CDR3aa
TRBV28	TRBJ2-7	CASSLKGISSYEQYF
TRBV6-2/TRBV6-3	TRBJ2-5	CASSYGTEETQYF
TRBV29-1	TRBJ1-2	CSVGPEGDYGYTF
TRBV3-1	TRBJ1-1	CASSQGDGVMNTEAFF
TRBV5-6	TRBJ2-5	CASSAGARAAQYF
TRBV29-1	TRBJ2-2	CSVGPENTGELFF
TRBV2	TRBJ1-4	CASIEQEATNEKLFF
TRBV7-9	TRBJ2-5	CASSFNQVETQYF
TRBV21-1	TRBJ1-5	CASIGTGFQPQHF
TRBV10-3	TRBJ1-1	CAISDGTGGMNTEAFF
TRBV12-3/TRBV12-4	TRBJ2-7	CASSSGTNFYEQYF
TRBV6-5	TRBJ1-1	CASSYVRDRVNTNTEAFF
TRBV7-9	TRBJ1-1	CASSSGGLTEAFF
TRBV19	TRBJ1-1	CASSLGMKGTEAFF
TRBV7-8	TRBJ1-1	CASSRMNTEAFF
TRBV4-1	TRBJ2-7	CASSQAQGATYEQYF
TRBV14	TRBJ2-1	CASSQERGEQFF
TRBV5-1	TRBJ2-6	CASSPGTGKNFGANVLTF
TRBV19	TRBJ2-5	CASTGDGETQYF
TRBV19	TRBJ2-2	CASSLGGSPTGELFF
TRBV5-1	TRBJ2-1	CASSLDGLAGSSYNEQFF
TRBV20-1	TRBJ2-7	CSPKRGDYEQYF
TRBV5-1	TRBJ2-1	CASTPGGDEQFF
TRBV4-3	TRBJ2-2	CASSQDVLTGELFF
TRBV6-2/TRBV6-3	TRBJ2-7	CASSGYSLTSGRIHEQYF
TRBV12-5	TRBJ2-5	CASGSGPWETQYF
TRBV6-6	TRBJ2-1	CASSPLKWGNEQFF
TRBV29-1	TRBJ2-2	CSVEGQGTTGELFF
TRBV6-2/TRBV6-3	TRBJ2-5	CASSYVDPGGLETQYF
TRBV4-3	TRBJ1-2	CASSPGTFTSYTF
TRBV21-1	TRBJ2-3	CASSEGSIRSTDTQYF
TRBV10-2	TRBJ2-3	CAGGGSFGDTQYF
TRBV4-1	TRBJ2-3	CASSQVSSGGFTDTQYF
TRBV2	TRBJ2-2	CASDSAYTGELFF
TRBV11-3	TRBJ1-4	CASSLELSGNLFF
TRBV5-1	TRBJ2-1	CASSFGGGTGDEQFF
TRBV4-2	TRBJ2-3	CASSPPGGSGTDTQYF
TRBV27	TRBJ2-5	CASSQGLAGEETQYF
TRBV27	TRBJ1-1	CASSPIQGARTEAFF
TRBV6-2/TRBV6-3	TRBJ1-2	CASSYSAFEGTF
TRBV6-5	TRBJ2-1	CASSSDRGVDNEQFF
TRBV4-2	TRBJ2-7	CASSQDPQGGYEQYF
TRBV4-2	TRBJ2-7	CASSHPTVVGVAYEQYF
TRBV12-5	TRBJ2-1	CASGSWTSGGAYNEQFF
TRBV6-5	TRBJ1-2	CASSYSSASNYGYTF